This T cell receptor (beta chain) was captured in a study of vaccination and CD4 T cells after COVID-19. Treatment specified: approximately nine-day PBMC culture with coronavirus spike peptide pools or control peptides (ViraFEST assay). The V and J ends lost 6 bases and 6 bases, in that order; junction bases with no gene match: 1. Per germline, CDR1 MNHEY and CDR2 SVGEGT. This CDR3 has 11 residues. The Oncomine TCR Beta short-read assay was applied to DNA of cultured CD4+ T cells. In TCRdb, the PCR reads were re-called with MiXCR into one record per CDR3 protein. The table lists about 6,600 distinct CDR3 sequences, about 20% of them singletons. A note on this clonotype: What it binds is unknown.

The chain recombines TRBV6-2 or TRBV6-3 with TRBJ2-7, with 8 bases lining up with TRBD1. This specimen consisted of CD4+ T cells from blood, cultured in vitro, obtained after SARS-CoV-2 vaccination. This clonotype was sampled from a human donor who had recovered from COVID-19. The CDR3 nucleotides read TGTGCCAGCAGCCAGGGGGCCGAGCAGTACTTC. Its translation: CASSQGAEQYF.